Following are 30 T cell receptor beta chains from one sample sequenced in a study of CD8+ T cells in alopecia areata. Described treatment: oral pan-JAK inhibitor, 5-10 mg twice daily. Extracted RNA was reverse transcribed, and the resulting cDNA served as sequencing template. Profiled with immunoSEQ multiplex PCR; TCRdb holds only in-frame clones, not every one. Among around 170,000 clones, about half were seen once, and the ten largest hold about 9.4%. The specimen was CD8+ T cells sorted from blood, collected at approximately week 51, from a patient treated with tofacitinib. The receptors come from a human donor with alopecia areata.

This clone was seen a handful of times. V is TRBV12-5 and J is TRBJ2-1, with 8 bases identical to TRBD1. This CDR3 is built from 14 residues. J was trimmed by 7 bases and V by 3 bases; bases with no gene match: 5. Germline V gene sequence: CDR1 LGHNT, CDR2 FRNRAP. CDR3 nucleotide sequence: TGTGCTAGTGGTTTCCAGGGGGCGCTTAATGAGCAGTTCTTC. It codes for CASGFQGALNEQFF.

The table lists this clone with a few counts. The chain joins TRBV6-6 to TRBJ1-3; D gene unclear. The CDR3 extends over 13 amino acids. The V gene lost 11 bases and the J gene lost 3 bases, with 14 bases spanning the gap. The germline V gene has CDR1 MNHNY and CDR2 SVGAGI (reference sequence). CDR3 sequence reads: CAGRYEGGNTIYF. In nucleotides, the CDR3 is TGTGCCGGCCGGTATGAAGGTGGAAACACCATATATTTT.

The chain carries TRBV29-1 and TRBJ1-1; weak D call: TRBD1 (5 bases). The CDR3 extends over 12 amino acids. Between the trimmed V and J ends, which lost 3 bases and 6 bases, there was a span of 11 bases. The germline V gene has CDR1 SQVTM and CDR2 ANQGSEA. In nucleotides, the CDR3 is TGCAGCGTTGATAAGGGGATGGCTGAAGCTTTCTTT. Translating gives CSVDKGMAEAFF.

This clone has a handful of counts. This sequence joins TRBV29-1 and TRBJ1-5; 7 bases fit TRBD1. V lost 0 bases, J lost 6 bases, and 8 bases stayed unmatched. The CDR3 has 15 residues. The V gene's germline CDR1 is SQVTM and CDR2 ANQGSEA. CDR3 coding DNA: TGCAGCGTTGAAGACCAGGGGGGCAGTTTTCAGCCCCAGCATTTT. This sequence encodes CSVEDQGGSFQPQHF.

This clone was seen a few times. The rearrangement uses TRBV15 and TRBJ2-3; the match to TRBD2 covers 11 bases. Germline assignment: CDR1 LNHNV and CDR2 YYDKDF (reference sequence). This CDR3 spans 14 amino acids. Trimming at V came to 3 bases and at J to 6 bases, leaving 2 bases not matched to a gene. DNA of the CDR3: TGTGCCACCAGCAGGACTAGCGGGGCCGATACGCAGTATTTT. It encodes CATSRTSGADTQYF.

The chain combines TRBV30 with TRBJ2-7, with unresolved D. This CDR3 region has 11 residues. Trimming took off 2 bases at V and 3 bases at J, with 5 bases between the two ends. From germline, CDR1 is GTSNPN and CDR2 SVGIG (reference sequence). The CDR3 reads CAWSYYYEQYF. CDR3 DNA sequence: TGTGCCTGGAGTTACTACTACGAGCAGTACTTC.

The genes are TRBV7-9 and TRBJ2-5, with TRBD2 matching 7 bases. V shed 1 base and J 4 bases; nucleotides not matched to a gene: 3. The CDR3 loop spans 14 amino acids. Germline V lookup: CDR1 SEHNR, CDR2 FQNEAQ (reference sequence). CDR3 bases: TGTGCCAGCAGCTTAGGGACTAGATCAGAGACCCAGTACTTC. It yields the protein CASSLGTRSETQYF.

The genes are TRBV29-1 and TRBJ2-1, with D uncertain. Trimming stripped 7 bases from V and 1 base from J, with 8 bases between. There are 12 residues in the CDR3. Germline V gene data show CDR1 as SQVTM and CDR2 as ANQGSEA. The CDR3 sequence is CSAFGSYNEQFF. The CDR3 nucleotides are TGCAGCGCCTTTGGGTCCTACAATGAGCAGTTCTTC.

This clone was seen at least ten times. The chain employs TRBV19 and TRBJ2-5, with 11 bases matching TRBD1. Germline V lookup: CDR1 LNHDA, CDR2 SQIVND (reference sequence). V shed 1 base, J shed 4 bases, and the junction held 5 bases outside the gene matches. The CDR3 runs to 16 residues. CDR3 residues: CASSIVPGQGAETQYF. The CDR3 bases are TGTGCCAGTAGTATAGTTCCCGGACAGGGGGCAGAGACCCAGTACTTC.

The chain links TRBV27 to TRBJ2-7, with 9 bases matching TRBD1. This CDR3 spans 14 amino acids. V lost 4 bases to trimming and J lost 5 bases; unmatched junction nucleotides: 6. Germline CDR1 and CDR2: MNHEY and SMNVEV (reference sequence). The DNA of the CDR3 is TGTGCCAGCAGTTACATACAGGGGGCAAACGAGCAGTACTTC. This encodes CASSYIQGANEQYF.

J is TRBJ2-3 and V is TRBV5-1; TRBD2 is a possible D gene (6 bases). V lost 5 bases and J lost 0, with 16 bases in between. This CDR3 has 16 residues. In germline, CDR1 is SGHRS, CDR2 YFSETQ. This CDR3 reads CASRFQRDSSTDTQYF. The CDR3 region has the DNA TGCGCCAGCAGATTTCAGAGGGACTCGAGCACAGATACGCAGTATTTT.

This clone was picked up a small number of times. The V gene is TRBV2, the J gene TRBJ1-5; 9 bases are a match to TRBD1. The CDR3 is 14 residues long. Unmatched junction bases numbered 5, after V lost 6 bases and J lost 5 bases. Germline values: CDR1 SNHLY, CDR2 FYNNEI. CDR3 sequence: CASSQGQGYQPQHF. Here the CDR3 DNA reads TGTGCCAGCAGCCAGGGACAGGGCTATCAGCCCCAGCATTTT.

The chain's CDR3 is CASSPGGSSGANVLTF. In DNA form, the CDR3 reads TGTGCCAGCAGCCCCGGGGGCAGCTCTGGGGCCAACGTCCTGACTTTC. This chain joins TRBV4-2 and TRBJ2-6; D is tentatively TRBD1 or TRBD2 (6 bases each). V was clipped by 4 bases and J by 0 bases, with 10 bases between them. Per the germline V gene, CDR1 is LGHNA and CDR2 is YNFKEQ. The CDR3 is 16 residues long.

In this sample, this clone is medium-sized (0.01 to 0.1%). The gene calls are TRBV6-5 and TRBJ2-7; tentative D call: TRBD1 (6 bases). The CDR3 runs to 14 residues. The V gene's germline CDR1 is MNHEY and CDR2 SVGAGI. V lost 2 bases, J lost 4 bases, and 12 bases lay in between. The CDR3, as DNA: TGTGCCAGCAGTTACGCGACAGGCCGTTACGAGCAGTACTTC. This encodes CASSYATGRYEQYF.

The chain has TRBV11-2 and TRBJ2-7, with 8 bases matching TRBD1. With V trimmed by 4 bases and J by 4 bases, 6 bases remained unmatched. Germline CDR1 and CDR2: SGHAT and FQNNGV. The CDR3 totals 14 residues. The CDR3 sequence is CASSWDRMPYEQYF. Here the CDR3 DNA reads TGTGCCAGCAGCTGGGACAGGATGCCGTACGAGCAGTACTTC.

This clone came up a few times. The chain carries TRBV6-1 and TRBJ1-6, with D perhaps matching TRBD1 (6 bases). CDR3 size: 15 residues. The V gene's germline CDR1 is MNHNS and CDR2 SASEGT. Trimming removed 3 bases from V and 6 bases from J, with 12 bases in between. DNA of the CDR3: TGTGCCAGCAGTGACAGGGGAGGGGTTAATTCACCCCTCCACTTT. As protein: CASSDRGGVNSPLHF.

Here the CDR3 reads CASSEGGASSPLHF. In nucleotides, the CDR3 is TGTGCCAGCAGTGAGGGGGGGGCTAGTTCACCCCTCCACTTT. This chain joins TRBV6-1 and TRBJ1-6; the D gene is possibly TRBD1 (6 bases). The CDR3 sequence is 14 residues long. In germline, CDR1 is MNHNS, CDR2 SASEGT. The V end lost 3 bases, the J end lost 9 bases, and 12 bases lay between the germline ends.

In its sample, this clone was seen a few times. The chain links TRBV30 to TRBJ1-1; 9 bases align to TRBD1. Germline lookup yields CDR1 GTSNPN and CDR2 SVGIG (reference sequence). The ends lost 3 bases at V and 1 base at J; junction bases unmatched: 6. This CDR3 spans 15 amino acids. The CDR3 loop reads CAWRGLGQGNTEAFF. In DNA form, the CDR3 reads TGTGCCTGGAGGGGCTTGGGACAGGGGAACACTGAAGCTTTCTTT.

The chain has TRBV13 and TRBJ2-5; 7 bases align to TRBD2. This CDR3 comprises 13 residues. CDR1 and CDR2 from the germline V gene are PRHDT and FYEKMQ (reference sequence). V lost 5 bases, J lost 5 bases, and 5 bases stayed unmatched. DNA of the CDR3: TGTGCCAGCAGCCAGCCGACTAGCGAGACCCAGTACTTC. This encodes CASSQPTSETQYF.

This clone was seen a few times. This chain uses TRBV11-2 with TRBJ2-3; no definite D call. CDR3 length: 13 amino acids. Trimming removed 0 bases from V and 6 bases from J, with 7 bases in between. Germline loops: CDR1 SGHAT, CDR2 FQNNGV. CDR3 protein: CASSLEGRDTQYF. In DNA form, the CDR3 reads TGTGCCAGCAGCTTAGAAGGGCGCGATACGCAGTATTTT.

This clone was counted a single time. The rearrangement joins TRBV7-9 to TRBJ1-6, with D uncertain. V gave up 4 bases and J gave up 8 bases, with 9 bases separating them. The germline V gene has CDR1 SEHNR and CDR2 FQNEAQ (reference sequence). CDR3 length: 13 residues. Here the CDR3 reads CASSWTYDSPLHF. CDR3 coding DNA: TGTGCCAGCAGCTGGACTTATGATTCACCCCTCCACTTT. The full variable domain, in which reference TRBV7-9 and TRBJ1-6 provide the parts outside the CDR3, is DTGVSQNPRHKITKRGQNVTFRCDPISEHNRLYWYRQTLGQGPEFLTYFQNEAQLEKSRLLSDRFSAERPKGSFSTLEIQRTEQGDSAMYLCASSWTYDSPLHFGNGTRLTVT.

The V call is TRBV7-8, the J call TRBJ1-5, with TRBD1 identical over 7 bases. The CDR3 loop spans 13 amino acids. CDR1 SGHVS and CDR2 FQNEAQ come from the germline V gene. The trim removed 3 bases at V and 9 bases at J, leaving 5 bases unmatched. In nucleotides, the CDR3 is TGTGCCAGCAGCTTGACAGGGCGGGCGCCCCAGCATTTT. As protein: CASSLTGRAPQHF.

V is TRBV5-1 and J is TRBJ1-2; TRBD1 matches 7 bases. CDR3 length equals 17 residues. The V gene's germline CDR1 is SGHRS and CDR2 YFSETQ. The V and J ends lost 0 bases and 0 bases, in that order; junction bases with no gene match: 8. In DNA form, the CDR3 reads TGCGCCAGCAGCTTGGGACAGGGTGTGACATCTAACTATGGCTACACCTTC. Protein: CASSLGQGVTSNYGYTF.

The chain joins TRBV7-9 to TRBJ2-7; D is unresolved. Germline V lookup: CDR1 SEHNR, CDR2 FQNEAQ (reference sequence). V lost 5 bases to trimming and J lost 4 bases, with 15 bases between them. The CDR3 has 14 amino acids. In DNA form, the CDR3 reads TGTGCCAGCAGCCCCACCGGCAAAGGTTACGAGCAGTACTTC. It translates to CASSPTGKGYEQYF.

In its sample, this clone was seen a few times. V gene TRBV7-9 combines with J gene TRBJ2-5; D not resolved. V lost 2 bases to trimming and J lost 5 bases, with 6 bases between them. In germline, CDR1 is SEHNR, CDR2 FQNEAQ (reference sequence). CDR3 length: 12 amino acids. The CDR3 DNA sequence: TGTGCCAGCAGCTTATCGAAGGAGACCCAGTACTTC. Translated, it gives CASSLSKETQYF.

This clone was picked up a small number of times. This chain links TRBV7-2 with TRBJ1-2, with 7 bases matching TRBD1. The J segment lost 6 bases and the V segment lost 5 bases, leaving 6 bases of the junction unmatched. The CDR3 consists of 13 residues. Germline values: CDR1 SGHTA, CDR2 FQGNSA. In DNA, the CDR3 is TGTGCCAGCAGCCCCGACAGGGACCATGGCTACACCTTC. Its protein is CASSPDRDHGYTF.

The rearrangement links TRBV18 to TRBJ1-2; the D is unclear. Germline CDR1 and CDR2: KGHSH and LQKENI. V was pared by 3 bases and J by 4 bases, with 12 bases between. The CDR3 is 14 residues long. The CDR3 is CASSPVSWGYGYTF. The CDR3 nucleotides are TGTGCCAGCTCACCCGTCTCTTGGGGCTATGGCTACACCTTC.

The gene calls are TRBV10-3 and TRBJ1-6; tentatively, D is TRBD1 (6 bases). The germline gives CDR1 ENHRY, CDR2 SYGVKD. V gave up 8 bases and J gave up 2 bases, with 10 bases separating them. There are 14 residues in the CDR3. The CDR3 here is CAIERGAYNSPLHF. CDR3 nucleotide sequence: TGTGCCATCGAAAGGGGGGCCTATAATTCACCCCTCCACTTT.

Only one count was recorded for this clone. V gene TRBV10-3 combines with J gene TRBJ1-6, with TRBD1 as a possible D gene (6 bases). CDR3 length: 16 residues. Per germline, CDR1 ENHRY and CDR2 SYGVKD. Trimming stripped 0 bases from V and 7 bases from J, with 13 bases between. CDR3 amino acids: CAISESSGTNNSPLHF. CDR3 DNA sequence: TGTGCCATCAGTGAGTCGTCCGGGACAAACAATTCACCCCTCCACTTT.

The chain has TRBV6-6 and TRBJ1-5; D gene uncertain. Germline lookup yields CDR1 MNHNY and CDR2 SVGAGI (reference sequence). The CDR3 contains 14 residues. The V end lost 0 bases, the J end lost 7 bases, and 10 bases lay between the germline ends. The CDR3 region is CASSYSKPTQPQHF. The CDR3, as DNA: TGTGCCAGCAGTTACTCGAAGCCAACCCAGCCCCAGCATTTT.